Presented here are 5 T cell receptor beta chains from one specimen sequenced in a study of shared clonotypes between healthy human individuals. Using immunoSEQ multiplex PCR, the repertoire was profiled, and TCRdb retains in-frame clones only, with some absent. The sample shows roughly 760,000 clones, approximately 79% of them seen only once. Sequenced: memory CD4+ T cells sorted from blood. The subset denotes: CD45RA-negative fraction. The source of these receptors is a woman younger than 45 in good health.

V usage is TRBV30 and J usage is TRBJ2-5, with 8 bases lining up with TRBD1. The closer fit of TRBJ2-7 to the DNA end suggests the J call may be wrong. The germline V gene has CDR1 GTSNPN and CDR2 SVGIG (reference sequence). The CDR3 is 16 residues long. Written as DNA, the CDR3 is TGTGCCTGGAGTGCCACCTCCGGGACAGGTTCCTACGAGCAGTACTTC. It codes for CAWSATSGTGSYEQYF.

The chain couples TRBV19 to TRBJ2-7; 13 bases are shared with TRBD2. Germline V gene data show CDR1 as LNHDA and CDR2 as SQIVND (reference sequence). The CDR3 sequence is 13 residues long. Losses at the gene ends were 10 bases for V and 4 bases for J; bases not matched to a gene: 4. CDR3 loop: CATGTSGNYEQYF. CDR3 DNA: TGTGCCACCGGGACTAGCGGGAATTACGAGCAGTACTTC. The full variable domain, rest sourced from reference TRBV19 and TRBJ2-7, is DGGITQSPKYLFRKEGQNVTLSCEQNLNHDAMYWYRQDPGQGLRLIYYSQIVNDFQKGDIAEGYSVSREKKESFPLTVTSAQKNPTAFYLCATGTSGNYEQYFGPGTRLTVT.

The chain has TRBV7-2 and TRBJ2-1, with 13 bases aligning to TRBD2. The CDR3 is made up of 18 amino acids. The germline V gene has CDR1 SGHTA and CDR2 FQGNSA. The V gene end was trimmed by 2 bases and the J gene end by 0 bases; junction bases not matched to a gene: 4. CDR3 in amino acids: CASSLTRTSGSSYNEQFF. The CDR3 DNA follows: TGTGCCAGCAGCTTAACTAGGACTAGCGGGAGCTCCTACAATGAGCAGTTCTTC.

The chain employs TRBV5-1 and TRBJ2-1; D remains unclear. CDR3 length equals 15 residues. Germline V gene lookup returns CDR1 SGHRS and CDR2 YFSETQ. The V end was cut by 0 bases, the J end by 2 bases, with 9 bases between. Here the CDR3 reads CASSLDGSPYNEQFF. DNA of the CDR3: TGCGCCAGCAGCTTGGACGGGTCCCCCTACAATGAGCAGTTCTTC.

The chain couples TRBV11-2 to TRBJ1-4; D not resolved. The CDR3 sequence is 13 residues long. With 4 bases removed from V and 8 bases from J, the gap between germline ends came to 11 bases. Germline CDR1 and CDR2: SGHAT and FQNNGV. The CDR3 DNA sequence: TGTGCCAGCAGCTCCCGGACGGGAGAAAAACTGTTTTTT. Encoded protein: CASSSRTGEKLFF.